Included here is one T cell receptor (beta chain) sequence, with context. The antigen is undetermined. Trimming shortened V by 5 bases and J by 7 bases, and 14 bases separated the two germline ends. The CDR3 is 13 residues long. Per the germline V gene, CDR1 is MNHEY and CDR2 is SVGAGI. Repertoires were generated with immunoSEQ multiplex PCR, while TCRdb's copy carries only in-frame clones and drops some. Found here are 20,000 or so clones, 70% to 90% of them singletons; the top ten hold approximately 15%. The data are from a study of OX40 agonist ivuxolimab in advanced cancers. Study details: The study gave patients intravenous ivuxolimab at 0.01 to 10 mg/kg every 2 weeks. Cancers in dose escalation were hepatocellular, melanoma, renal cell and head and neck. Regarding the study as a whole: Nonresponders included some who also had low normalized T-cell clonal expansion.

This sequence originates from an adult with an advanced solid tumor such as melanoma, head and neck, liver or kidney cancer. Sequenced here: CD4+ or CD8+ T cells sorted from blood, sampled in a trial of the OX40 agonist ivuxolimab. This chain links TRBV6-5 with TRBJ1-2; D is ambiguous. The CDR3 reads CASSRLMLGGYTF. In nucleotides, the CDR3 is TGTGCCAGCAGTCGGCTCATGTTGGGTGGCTACACCTTC.